What follows are 8 T cell receptor beta chains derived from one specimen sequenced in a study of neurological immune-mediated disorders. TCRdb called the 5' RACE reads again in MiXCR, with one record for every CDR3 protein. This table has some 45,000 distinct CDR3 sequences, about 12% appearing once. Time point: longitudinal time-point 2. The material sequenced was PBMCs. The receptor source for this set is a male donor with HTLV-1-associated myelopathy (HAM/TSP).

This clonotype was counted at least ten times. V and J are TRBV9 and TRBJ2-5, with 11 bases that match TRBD2. Germline assignment: CDR1 SGDLS and CDR2 YYNGEE. This CDR3 comprises 16 residues. The V segment lost 4 bases and the J segment 9 bases; nucleotides outside the gene matches: 14. The CDR3 sequence is CASSSTPGLAVGPQYF. DNA for the CDR3: TGTGCCAGCAGCTCAACCCCGGGACTAGCGGTAGGGCCCCAGTACTTC.

This clonotype has a count of ten or more. This chain links TRBV7-8 with TRBJ1-1; possibly TRBD1 for D (5 bases). This CDR3 is 14 amino acids long. Trimming pared 2 bases from V and 3 bases from J, leaving 10 bases between. CDR1 is SGHVS and CDR2 is FQNEAQ in the germline V gene. CDR3 sequence: CASSLKPRDTEAFF. As DNA, the CDR3 is TGTGCCAGCAGCTTAAAGCCCAGGGACACTGAAGCTTTCTTT. Supplemented by reference TRBV7-8 and TRBJ1-1, the full variable domain reads GAGVSQSPRYKVAKRGQDVALRCDPISGHVSLFWYQQALGQGPEFLTYFQNEAQLDKSGLPSDRFFAERPEGSVSTLKIQRTQQEDSAVYLCASSLKPRDTEAFFGQGTRLTVV.

There are many counts of this clonotype. The chain links TRBV20-1 to TRBJ1-3; no reliable D call. CDR3 length: 12 amino acids. The germline V gene encodes CDR1 DFQATT and CDR2 SNEGSKA (reference sequence). Trimming shortened V by 6 bases and J by 7 bases, and 13 bases separated the two germline ends. The CDR3 region is CSANSPENTIYF. DNA for the CDR3: TGCAGTGCCAATAGTCCCGAGAACACCATATATTTT.

This clonotype was detected only once. The chain uses TRBV7-2 and TRBJ2-5; TRBD1 agrees at 8 bases. CDR1 is SGHTA and CDR2 is FQGNSA in the germline V gene. This CDR3 has 15 residues. Losses at the gene ends were 2 bases for V and 7 bases for J; bases not matched to a gene: 9. The CDR3 is CASSLPGQASRTQYF. CDR3 nucleotide sequence: TGTGCCAGCAGCTTACCGGGACAGGCTTCTAGGACCCAGTACTTC.

In its sample, this clonotype was seen many times. V and J are TRBV4-3 and TRBJ2-5; 9 bases match TRBD2. V shed 6 bases, J shed 5 bases, and the junction held 13 bases outside the gene matches. This CDR3 contains 16 residues. CDR1 LGHNA and CDR2 YSLEER come from the germline V gene. This CDR3 reads CASSRAAGGAGETQYF. The CDR3 bases are TGCGCCAGCAGTCGCGCGGCGGGGGGGGCCGGGGAGACCCAGTACTTC.

This clonotype was picked up many times. V is TRBV4-3 and J is TRBJ2-3, with 11 positions matching TRBD1. Germline lookup yields CDR1 LGHNA and CDR2 YSLEER. The J segment lost 13 bases and the V segment lost 0 bases, leaving 3 bases of the junction unmatched. CDR3 length: 13 amino acids. The CDR3 protein is CASSQDPGQGEYF. Here the CDR3 DNA reads TGCGCCAGCAGCCAAGACCCGGGACAGGGGGAGTATTTT.

This clonotype was observed many times. The V call is TRBV5-6, the J call TRBJ2-2, with TRBD2 as a possible D gene (6 bases). The germline V and J ends were trimmed by 5 bases and 4 bases, with 12 bases remaining between them. The CDR3 runs 14 residues. Germline loops: CDR1 SGHDT, CDR2 YYEEEE. Here the CDR3 reads CASRHSGVTGELFF. The DNA for the CDR3 is TGTGCCAGCAGGCATAGCGGAGTCACCGGGGAGCTGTTTTTT.

The CDR3 region has the DNA TGCGCCAGCAGCTTGATCGATGAGCAGTTCTTC. It translates to CASSLIDEQFF. The rearrangement uses TRBV5-1 and TRBJ2-1; D gene ambiguous. Germline lookup yields CDR1 SGHRS and CDR2 YFSETQ. This CDR3 is built from 11 residues. Trimming took 1 base from V and 8 from J, leaving 4 bases between them.